Presented here are 32 T cell receptor beta chains from one specimen sequenced in a study of T cells in Graves' hyperthyroidism and ophthalmopathy. TCR beta CDR3 region amplification was performed from RNA transcripts. First-round RT-PCR with HTBI primers amplified the TCR CDR3 region. TCRdb re-derived calls from the multiplex PCR reads in MiXCR, one entry per CDR3 protein. Here the sample spans approximately 630,000 distinct CDR3 sequences, around 16% being singletons. Sequenced: blood. These receptors came from a woman in her 30s with Graves' hyperthyroidism.

This clonotype was seen only a few times. This sequence joins TRBV3-1 and TRBJ2-5; 9 nucleotides align to TRBD2. The junction had 12 bases not matched to a gene; V was cut back by 0 bases and J by 1 base. This CDR3 is built from 19 residues. Germline-derived CDR1 and CDR2 are LGHDT and YNNKEL (reference sequence). This CDR3 is CASSQDISPASGVQETQYF. Here the CDR3 DNA reads TGTGCCAGCAGCCAAGATATATCCCCGGCTAGCGGGGTCCAAGAGACCCAGTACTTC.

This clonotype was counted at least ten times. The genes are TRBV2 and TRBJ2-3; TRBD1 is a possible D gene (6 bases). Trimming cost V 3 bases and J 2 bases, with 9 bases left between them. This CDR3 spans 14 amino acids. Germline CDR1 is SNHLY and CDR2 is FYNNEI. CDR3 DNA sequence: TGTGCCAGCAGTGATGACAGGAACACAGATACGCAGTATTTT. Its translation: CASSDDRNTDTQYF.

This clonotype has only one observation. One base away lies a much larger clone, so this may be a sequencing read error. The chain recombines TRBV27 with TRBJ2-5; D possibly corresponds to TRBD2 (6 bases). This CDR3 region has 13 residues. Per the germline V gene, CDR1 is MNHEY and CDR2 is SMNVEV (reference sequence). In DNA, the CDR3 is TGTGCCAGCAGTTTGGATCGTCGGGGGACCCAGCACTTC. Translation gives CASSLDRRGTQHF.

This clonotype was seen repeatedly, ten times or more. The V and J genes are TRBV19 and TRBJ1-2; 7 bases map to TRBD1. The germline gives CDR1 LNHDA, CDR2 SQIVND (reference sequence). Losses at the gene ends were 3 bases for V and 8 bases for J; bases not matched to a gene: 15. The CDR3 contains 16 residues. The CDR3 region is CASSIALTGDRAGYTF. In DNA form, the CDR3 reads TGTGCCAGTAGTATCGCCCTTACAGGGGATCGGGCAGGCTACACCTTC.

This clonotype was found many times. This chain uses TRBV28 with TRBJ1-5; no clear D. This CDR3 has 14 amino acids. V lost 7 bases, J lost 3 bases, and 13 bases lay in between. Germline CDR1 MDHEN, CDR2 SYDVKM. CDR3 residues: CASTPGYFNQPQHF. The CDR3 DNA sequence: TGTGCCAGCACCCCGGGGTACTTCAATCAGCCCCAGCATTTT.

The rearrangement uses TRBV14 and TRBJ1-3; D uncertain. Trimming took 0 bases from V and 0 from J, leaving 9 bases between them. Germline values: CDR1 SGHDN, CDR2 FVKESK. This CDR3 region has 16 residues. Written as DNA, the CDR3 is TGTGCCAGCAGCCAAGAACAGCTTACCTCTGGAAACACCATATATTTT. Translation: CASSQEQLTSGNTIYF.

The sample holds many counts of this clonotype. This sequence joins TRBV11-2 and TRBJ2-3; tentatively, D is TRBD2 (5 bases). CDR1 and CDR2 from the germline V gene are SGHAT and FQNNGV. V was clipped by 4 bases and J by 5 bases, with 19 bases between them. The CDR3 is 16 residues long. DNA of the CDR3: TGTGCCAGCAGCTCCCCGCCAGAGAGGGCCGTAGATACGCAGTATTTT. Translating gives CASSSPPERAVDTQYF.

There are a few counts of this clonotype. The chain uses TRBV6-1 and TRBJ2-6; D is unclear. V was pared by 5 bases and J by 2 bases, with 13 bases between. The CDR3 has 16 amino acids. The germline gives CDR1 MNHNS, CDR2 SASEGT. The CDR3 region is CASSPGFVAGANVLTF. DNA of the CDR3: TGTGCCAGCAGTCCCGGGTTCGTGGCTGGGGCCAACGTCCTGACTTTC.

This clonotype has a count of ten or more. The chain uses TRBV20-1 and TRBJ2-1, with 11 bases matching TRBD2. This CDR3 has 16 residues. Germline CDR1 reads DFQATT; CDR2 reads SNEGSKA (reference sequence). Unmatched junction bases numbered 2, after V lost 0 bases and J lost 1 base. This CDR3 reads CSARDRLAGSYNEQFF. CDR3 sequence (DNA): TGCAGTGCTAGAGATAGACTAGCGGGGTCCTACAATGAGCAGTTCTTC.

The CDR3 here is CASRDGHGELFF. The CDR3 nucleotides are TGCGCCAGCAGGGACGGCCACGGGGAGCTGTTTTTT. The genes are TRBV5-1 and TRBJ2-2; D remains ambiguous. Trimming shortened V by 5 bases and J by 7 bases, and 9 bases separated the two germline ends. Per germline, CDR1 SGHRS and CDR2 YFSETQ. The CDR3 is 12 amino acids.

The rearrangement uses TRBV29-1 and TRBJ1-5; D uncertain. The CDR3 is 12 amino acids. Per the germline V gene, CDR1 is SQVTM and CDR2 is ANQGSEA. Trimming took 5 bases from V and 1 from J, leaving 6 bases between them. CDR3 residues: CSVLDSNQPQHF. Written as DNA, the CDR3 is TGCAGCGTTCTCGACAGCAATCAGCCCCAGCATTTT. Variable domain in full (rest from reference TRBV29-1 and TRBJ1-5): SAVISQKPSRDICQRGTSLTIQCQVDSQVTMMFWYRQQPGQSLTLIATANQGSEATYESGFVIDKFPISRPNLTFSTLTVSNMSPEDSSIYLCSVLDSNQPQHFGDGTRLSIL.

This clonotype was detected many times. J is TRBJ2-3 and V is TRBV12-3 or TRBV12-4; a possible D gene is TRBD1 (6 bases). V was pared by 1 base and J by 4 bases, with 12 bases between. This CDR3 has 15 amino acids. The CDR3 DNA reads as TGTGCCAGCAGTTTAGTAGGGGGATTGGCAGATACGCAGTATTTT. It specifies CASSLVGGLADTQYF.

This clonotype occurred many times. The chain employs TRBV20-1 and TRBJ2-3; possibly TRBD2 for D (6 bases). This CDR3 region has 12 residues. CDR1 is DFQATT and CDR2 is SNEGSKA in the germline V gene (reference sequence). Trimming shortened V by 3 bases and J by 6 bases, and 10 bases separated the two germline ends. CDR3 amino acids: CSASASADTQYF. For the CDR3, the DNA is TGCAGTGCTAGCGCTAGCGCGGATACGCAGTATTTT.

This chain links TRBV6-9 with TRBJ2-7, with unresolved D. The tail of the sequence fits TRBJ2-1 better, so the J call may be wrong. There are 14 residues in the CDR3. Looked up from germline, CDR1 is MNHGY and CDR2 is SVAAGI. The CDR3 here is CASSFSGTAYEQFF. DNA for the CDR3: TGTGCCAGCAGTTTCTCAGGAACCGCGTACGAGCAGTTCTTC.

This clonotype was seen at least ten times. The chain combines TRBV30 with TRBJ1-2; 9 bases match TRBD1. Germline V gives CDR1 GTSNPN, CDR2 SVGIG (reference sequence). With 5 bases clipped from V and 4 bases from J, the junction kept 11 bases outside the gene matches. This CDR3 is built from 15 residues. In DNA form, the CDR3 reads TGTGCCTGGGTAGGGGGGACAGGGAGCTTCTATGGCTACACCTTC. This sequence encodes CAWVGGTGSFYGYTF.

For this clonotype: Mismatch with germline at one junction end may stem from a read error. The chain is built from TRBV5-6 and TRBJ1-1, with a weak D call TRBD1 (6 bases). CDR3 size: 14 residues. CDR1 and CDR2 from the germline V gene are SGHDT and YYEEEE. The CDR3: CASSRLTGRPEAFF. The CDR3 bases are TGCGCCAGCAGCCGGTTGACAGGCCGGCCTGAAGCTTTCTTT.

The chain recombines TRBV30 with TRBJ2-7; no reliable D call. Germline CDR1 reads GTSNPN; CDR2 reads SVGIG (reference sequence). The CDR3 extends over 15 amino acids. V lost 0 bases and J 3 bases, leaving 15 bases between the germline ends. CDR3 coding DNA: TGTGCCTGGAGTGTATCCGAGGTCGCCAGCTACGAGCAGTACTTC. Amino acids: CAWSVSEVASYEQYF.

J is TRBJ1-5 and V is TRBV6-5, with D perhaps matching TRBD1 (6 bases). With 0 bases removed from V and 5 bases from J, the gap between germline ends came to 11 bases. CDR3 length: 15 residues. CDR1 is MNHEY, CDR2 SVGAGI, per germline. Written as DNA, the CDR3 is TGTGCCAGCAGTTACTCGACAGGCACGGATCAGCCCCAGCATTTT. It specifies CASSYSTGTDQPQHF.

This clonotype was counted many times. The J gene is TRBJ2-5, the V gene TRBV2, with 12 bases matching TRBD2. Trimming removed 8 bases from V and 9 bases from J; junction bases left unmatched: 10. This CDR3 has 14 amino acids. Looked up from germline, CDR1 is SNHLY and CDR2 is FYNNEI. CDR3: CASVRTSGTGSQYF. As DNA, the CDR3 is TGTGCCAGCGTTAGGACTAGCGGGACCGGGTCCCAGTACTTC.

The chain carries TRBV11-2 and TRBJ2-1; 8 bases are shared with TRBD2. V lost 5 bases and J lost 6; bases outside the gene matches: 9. This CDR3 is built from 15 residues. Germline V gene lookup returns CDR1 SGHAT and CDR2 FQNNGV. DNA of the CDR3: TGTGCCAGCAGCGTCTTAGCGGGGCCCAGCAATGAGCAGTTCTTC. Its translation: CASSVLAGPSNEQFF.

CDR3 in DNA: TGCAGCGCGACAGGGAACACTGAAGCTTTCTTT. This gives the protein CSATGNTEAFF. The rearrangement links TRBV29-1 to TRBJ1-1, with a tentative D call TRBD1 (6 bases). This CDR3 is 11 amino acids long. From germline, CDR1 is SQVTM and CDR2 ANQGSEA. V lost 7 bases and J 1 base, leaving 7 bases between the germline ends.

The sample holds a few counts of this clonotype. The V call is TRBV6-5, the J call TRBJ2-1, with D possibly being TRBD2 (5 bases). Germline lookup yields CDR1 MNHEY and CDR2 SVGAGI. Deletions cut 2 bases from V and 5 bases from J, with 16 bases between. The CDR3 is made up of 16 amino acids. In DNA form, the CDR3 reads TGTGCCAGCAGTTACGGCGTAGGAGGTCCGGACAATGAGCAGTTCTTC. Protein product: CASSYGVGGPDNEQFF.

There are a few counts of this clonotype. Here the CDR3 DNA reads TGTGCCAGCAGCTCCCCGGCGGGAGGAAAATTCGATGAGCAGTTCTTC. Protein sequence: CASSSPAGGKFDEQFF. The genes are TRBV11-3 and TRBJ2-1, with 8 bases fitting TRBD2. The CDR3 is 16 residues long. V was pared by 4 bases and J by 8 bases, with 13 bases of the junction left unmatched. Germline loops: CDR1 SGHNT, CDR2 YENEEA.

This clonotype was detected once. A single base separates this from a much larger clone, so it may be a read error. The chain carries TRBV13 and TRBJ2-7; D remains ambiguous. Per the germline V gene, CDR1 is PRHDT and CDR2 is FYEKMQ (reference sequence). The CDR3 has 14 residues. Here the CDR3 reads CASSLGQNLYGQYF. The CDR3 DNA follows: TGTGCCAGCAGCTTAGGCCAGAATCTCTACGGGCAGTACTTC.

In this sample, this clonotype turned up a few times. The chain combines TRBV20-1 with TRBJ2-7; D uncertain. V lost 0 bases to trimming and J lost 3 bases, with 9 bases between them. This CDR3 spans 13 amino acids. Germline CDR1 DFQATT, CDR2 SNEGSKA (reference sequence). DNA for the CDR3: TGCAGTGCTAGAGATCCCTTATTCTACGAGCAGTACTTC. Its translation is CSARDPLFYEQYF.

In its sample, this clonotype was seen many times. The chain couples TRBV12-3 or TRBV12-4 to TRBJ2-1, with TRBD2 matching 7 bases. The CDR3 is 15 residues long. Trimming removed 7 bases from V and 9 bases from J; junction bases left unmatched: 15. The CDR3 bases are TGTGCCAGCAAAAGGACTAGTGGTTATTTCGGTGAGCAGTTCTTC. It specifies CASKRTSGYFGEQFF.

This clonotype was counted at least ten times. J is TRBJ2-1 and V is TRBV12-3 or TRBV12-4, with 12 bases lining up with TRBD1. The CDR3 covers 18 residues. J lost 2 bases, V lost 6 bases, and 11 bases had no gene match. The CDR3 region has the DNA TGTGCCAGCAGAACCACCCGGGGACAGGGGGCTGCCTACAATGAGCAGTTCTTC. The encoded protein is CASRTTRGQGAAYNEQFF.

V gene TRBV27 combines with J gene TRBJ2-1; D gene ambiguous. Trimming pared 3 bases from V and 5 bases from J, leaving 17 bases between. The V gene's germline CDR1 is MNHEY and CDR2 SMNVEV (reference sequence). The CDR3 totals 16 residues. CDR3 coding DNA: TGTGCCAGCAGTTTCTCCCCCCTGGCGGCGAACAATGAGCAGTTCTTC. Protein product: CASSFSPLAANNEQFF.

This clonotype was recorded only once. The J gene is TRBJ2-3, the V gene TRBV20-1; TRBD1 matches at 9 bases. After removal of 5 bases from V and 3 bases from J, the junction contained 6 bases not matched to a gene. Germline-derived CDR1 and CDR2 are DFQATT and SNEGSKA (reference sequence). The CDR3 has 14 residues. The chain's CDR3 is CSAPDRGLTDTQYF. The CDR3, as DNA: TGCAGTGCTCCGGACAGGGGTTTAACAGATACGCAGTATTTT.

This sequence joins TRBV7-9 and TRBJ2-3; TRBD2 matches 11 bases. J lost 2 bases, V lost 3 bases, and 4 bases had no gene match. Germline CDR1 is SEHNR and CDR2 is FQNEAQ (reference sequence). This CDR3 contains 16 residues. CDR3 loop: CASSLTSGKHTDTQYF. CDR3 coding DNA: TGTGCCAGCAGCTTGACTAGCGGGAAGCACACAGATACGCAGTATTTT.

About this clonotype: Germline is not matched at one junction end, which may reflect a read error. The chain links TRBV30 to TRBJ2-4, with D unresolved. The germline V gene has CDR1 GTSNPN and CDR2 SVGIG (reference sequence). The CDR3 runs 11 residues. CDR3 sequence reads: CAWSNGNNQYF. The CDR3 nucleotides are TGTGCCTGGAGTAATGGGAACAATCAGTACTTC. Drawing the rest from reference TRBV30 and TRBJ2-4, the complete variable domain is SQTIHQWPATLVQPVGSPLSLECTVEGTSNPNLYWYRQAAGRGLQLLFYSVGIGQISSEVPQNLSASRPQDRQFILSSKKLLLSDSGFYLCAWSNGNNQYFGAGTRLSVL.

The rearrangement links TRBV6-1 to TRBJ1-5; 7 nucleotides align to TRBD1. This CDR3 contains 13 residues. The trim removed 5 bases at V and 5 bases at J, leaving 3 bases unmatched. The V gene's germline CDR1 is MNHNS and CDR2 SASEGT. The CDR3 loop reads CASSFTGDQPQHF. CDR3 coding DNA: TGTGCCAGCAGTTTCACAGGGGATCAGCCCCAGCATTTT.